This is a list of T cell receptor beta chains from one sample in a study of cytomegalovirus exposure and HLA in healthy donors. The method was immunoSEQ multiplex PCR; TCRdb's version includes in-frame clones alone and lacks a portion of them. The sample lists roughly 120,000 clones; roughly 81% were seen once. Sequenced sample: PBMCs. These receptors all stem from a woman aged 25 to 39 in good health and CMV-seronegative. Both conserved end residues are trimmed from each CDR3. D genes are given only for firm matches.

length: 13
V: TRBV19
D: TRBD1
CDR3: ASSIAGQSYNEQF

length: 9
V: TRBV12-5
D: -
CDR3: ASQGWETQY

length: 11
V: TRBV9
D: -
CDR3: ASSGGGGNEQF

length: 10
V: TRBV19
D: -
CDR3: ASSNRDRGYT

length: 11
V: TRBV27
D: -
CDR3: ASSFPNSYEQY

length: 15
V: TRBV2
D: -
CDR3: ASSEGRAGVPPYEQY

length: 12
V: TRBV29-1
D: TRBD2
CDR3: SVRGLAGRGEQF

length: 13
V: TRBV19
D: TRBD1
CDR3: ASSIVGGGYEKLF

length: 14
V: TRBV27
D: TRBD1
CDR3: ASRLSGTAINNEQF

length: 11
V: TRBV9
D: TRBD1
CDR3: ASSVDRGTEAF

length: 12
V: TRBV2
D: -
CDR3: ASSEGLLDYGYT

length: 11
V: TRBV2
D: TRBD2
CDR3: ASNNGRGNEQF

length: 14
V: TRBV5-4
D: TRBD2
CDR3: ASSLAGTSGTYEQY

length: 10
V: TRBV18
D: -
CDR3: ASSPYQETQY

length: 14
V: TRBV5-8
D: -
CDR3: ASSRRVADRGNEQF

length: 11
V: TRBV11-2
D: -
CDR3: ASRAVGVSEQY

length: 13
V: TRBV5-8
D: TRBD2
CDR3: ASSLGPSGRHEQF

length: 14
V: TRBV18
D: TRBD1
CDR3: ASSPRDRGLPGEQY

length: 12
V: TRBV13
D: -
CDR3: ASSRRGMNTEAF

length: 14
V: TRBV5-6
D: -
CDR3: ASSLVRAGFGNTIY

length: 14
V: TRBV9
D: TRBD2
CDR3: ASSVASGRAQGELF

length: 13
V: TRBV28
D: -
CDR3: ASSRGGVFAHEQY

length: 9
V: TRBV20-1
D: -
CDR3: SAYLNTEAF

length: 10
V: TRBV30
D: -
CDR3: AWSRVGGGYT

length: 13
V: TRBV27
D: TRBD2
CDR3: ASSSQREPYNEQF

length: 14
V: TRBV14
D: TRBD2
CDR3: ASSQGLAVFTDTQY

length: 12
V: TRBV2
D: -
CDR3: ASSVAGVNSPLH

length: 13
V: TRBV27
D: -
CDR3: ASSLSARVNTEAF

length: 13
V: TRBV11-2
D: TRBD2
CDR3: ASGALGGTQETQY

length: 14
V: TRBV7-3
D: TRBD2
CDR3: ASSPQPSGGTGELF

length: 12
V: TRBV6-5
D: -
CDR3: ASSTHRGNQPQH

length: 12
V: TRBV7-9
D: TRBD1
CDR3: ASSLGTGAYEQY

length: 13
V: TRBV29-1
D: TRBD1
CDR3: STRRLSGGEETQY

length: 11
V: TRBV9
D: -
CDR3: ASSVAQDYEQY

length: 12
V: TRBV6-1
D: TRBD1
CDR3: ASNPTGGTDTQY

length: 14
V: TRBV15
D: -
CDR3: ATSGLRGSGANVLT

length: 13
V: TRBV4-1
D: TRBD1
CDR3: ASSQEDRENNEQF

length: 14
V: TRBV7-2
D: -
CDR3: ASSLGWGRGEDTQY

length: 17
V: TRBV15
D: TRBD1
CDR3: ATSRVRDSQGVEVNIQY

length: 11
V: TRBV7-9
D: -
CDR3: ASSKGGVGIQY

length: 14
V: TRBV2
D: TRBD2
CDR3: ASSEGLAGVTDTQY

length: 14
V: TRBV5-1
D: -
CDR3: ASSLATYPSGNTIY

length: 13
V: TRBV5-5
D: -
CDR3: ASSLGGEISYEQY

length: 14
V: TRBV6-4
D: TRBD1
CDR3: ASSVPGQSNTGELF

length: 12
V: TRBV6-5
D: -
CDR3: ASSFGPGNTEAF

length: 11
V: TRBV9
D: -
CDR3: ASSVVAEIGAF

length: 12
V: TRBV4-2
D: -
CDR3: ASSQLANSYEQY

length: 14
V: TRBV19
D: -
CDR3: ASSMSLGHITDTQY

length: 11
V: TRBV30
D: -
CDR3: AWSTDRHSPQH

length: 12
V: TRBV10-3
D: TRBD1
CDR3: ALGQGFGNQPQH

length: 13
V: TRBV29-1
D: TRBD1
CDR3: SVPLSFRGPNEQF

length: 13
V: TRBV14
D: -
CDR3: ASSERVGYGNGYT